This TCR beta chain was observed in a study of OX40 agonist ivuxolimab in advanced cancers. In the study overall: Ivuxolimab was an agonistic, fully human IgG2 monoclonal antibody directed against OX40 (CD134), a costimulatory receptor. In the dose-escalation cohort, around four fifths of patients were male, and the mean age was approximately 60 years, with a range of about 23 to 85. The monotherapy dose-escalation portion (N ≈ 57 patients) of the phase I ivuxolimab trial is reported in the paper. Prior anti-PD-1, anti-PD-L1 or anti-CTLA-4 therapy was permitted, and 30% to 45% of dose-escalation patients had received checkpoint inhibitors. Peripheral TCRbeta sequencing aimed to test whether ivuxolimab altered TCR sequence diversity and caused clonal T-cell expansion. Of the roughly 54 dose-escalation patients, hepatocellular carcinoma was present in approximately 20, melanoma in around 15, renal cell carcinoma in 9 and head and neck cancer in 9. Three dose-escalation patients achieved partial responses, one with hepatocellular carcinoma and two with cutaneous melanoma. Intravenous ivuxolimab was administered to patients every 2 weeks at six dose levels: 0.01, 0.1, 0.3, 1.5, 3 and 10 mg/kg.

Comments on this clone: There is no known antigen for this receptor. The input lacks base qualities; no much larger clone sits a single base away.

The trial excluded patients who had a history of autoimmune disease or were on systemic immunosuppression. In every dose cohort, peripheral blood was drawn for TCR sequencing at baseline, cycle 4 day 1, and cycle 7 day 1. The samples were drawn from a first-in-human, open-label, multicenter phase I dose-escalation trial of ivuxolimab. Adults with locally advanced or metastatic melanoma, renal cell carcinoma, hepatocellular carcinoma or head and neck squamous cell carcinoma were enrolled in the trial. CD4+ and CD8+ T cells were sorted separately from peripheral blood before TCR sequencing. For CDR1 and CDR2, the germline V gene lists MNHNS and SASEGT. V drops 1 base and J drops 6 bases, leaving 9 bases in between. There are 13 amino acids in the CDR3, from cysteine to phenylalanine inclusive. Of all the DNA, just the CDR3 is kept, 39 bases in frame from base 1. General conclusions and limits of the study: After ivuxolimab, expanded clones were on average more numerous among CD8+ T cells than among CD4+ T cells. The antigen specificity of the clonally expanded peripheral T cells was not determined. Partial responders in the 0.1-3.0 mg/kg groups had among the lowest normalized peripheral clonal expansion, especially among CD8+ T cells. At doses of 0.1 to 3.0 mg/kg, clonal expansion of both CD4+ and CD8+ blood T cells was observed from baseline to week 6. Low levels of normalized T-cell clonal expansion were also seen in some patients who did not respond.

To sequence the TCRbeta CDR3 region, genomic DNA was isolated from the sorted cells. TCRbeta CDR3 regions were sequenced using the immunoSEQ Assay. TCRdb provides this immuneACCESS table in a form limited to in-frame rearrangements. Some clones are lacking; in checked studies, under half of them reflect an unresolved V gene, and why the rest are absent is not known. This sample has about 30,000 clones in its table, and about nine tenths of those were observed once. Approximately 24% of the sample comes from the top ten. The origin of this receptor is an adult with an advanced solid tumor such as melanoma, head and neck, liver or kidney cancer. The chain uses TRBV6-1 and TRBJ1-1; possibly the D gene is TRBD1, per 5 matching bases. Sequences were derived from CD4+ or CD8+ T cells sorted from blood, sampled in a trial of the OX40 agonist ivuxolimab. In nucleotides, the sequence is TGTGCCAGCAGTGAAGGGGGCCTCGCTGAAGCTTTCTTT. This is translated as CASSEGGLAEAFF.